This T cell receptor beta chain was sequenced in a study of cytomegalovirus exposure and HLA in healthy donors. Notes on the study in general: TCR beta chains numbering roughly 150 were designated cytomegalovirus-associated. Most TCR sequences were rare, but some public TCRs occurred in many donors. According to a later analysis, TCR clusters from the first cohort tended to co-occur in the 100 to 150 validation repertoires.

Produced via immunoSEQ multiplex PCR; TCRdb's table is partial and in-frame only. This sample has 71,000 or so clones, with roughly 94% found just once. Comment on this clone: Its target is not known.

The ends were cut back, 0 bases at V and 5 bases at J, with 11 bases in the middle. Germline loops: CDR1 SGHAT, CDR2 FQNNGV. This CDR3 region has 14 residues. It was the roughly 110-subject validation cohort, separate from the roughly 700-subject first cohort, to which the donors belonged. Material: PBMCs. The receptor's source is a man aged 18 to 30 in good health and CMV-seropositive. The chain recombines TRBV11-2 with TRBJ2-7, with D maybe TRBD2 (5 bases). CDR3 in amino acids: CASSLERGHHEQYF. In DNA form, the CDR3 reads TGTGCCAGCAGCTTAGAACGGGGTCACCACGAGCAGTACTTC. Combining the CDR3 with reference TRBV11-2 and TRBJ2-7 gives the whole variable domain EAGVAQSPRYKIIEKRQSVAFWCNPISGHATLYWYQQILGQGPKLLIQFQNNGVVDDSQLPKDRFSAERLKGVDSTLKIQPAKLEDSAVYLCASSLERGHHEQYFGPGTRLTVT.